The 20 T cell receptor beta chains given below trace back to one sample, sequenced in a study of cytotoxic CD8 clonotypes in ibrutinib-treated CLL (dated by TCRdb to the early 2020s). The library was prepared using the immunoSEQ multiplex PCR assay. Sourced from immuneACCESS, this table was stored by TCRdb with only in-frame sequences that have V and J called. A share of the clones is absent; for the studies checked, an unresolved V gene accounts for under half, and the remainder has no known explanation. The sample data list about 200,000 clones, and roughly 73% of these were observed just once. The ten most abundant clones make up about an eighth of the sample. This specimen's time point label, per the study, means: eleven to twelve months on ibrutinib. The material was PBMCs, obtained after 12 months of ibrutinib treatment. Receptor source: a human donor with chronic lymphocytic leukemia.

The chain joins TRBV25-1 to TRBJ2-7; possible D gene TRBD1, 5 bases. This CDR3 has 14 amino acids. V was pared by 4 bases and J by 3 bases, with 13 bases between. Germline V CDR1 and CDR2: MGHDK, SYGVNS. CDR3 nucleotide sequence: TGTGCCAGCAGTGGGGCAGGGATGGTCTACGAGCAGTACTTC. Encoded protein: CASSGAGMVYEQYF.

This clone has only one observation. The chain's CDR3 is CASSFLPLPGRKTQYF. Here the CDR3 DNA reads TGTGCCAGCAGTTTCCTCCCGTTACCAGGGAGAAAGACGCAGTATTTT. The V and J genes are TRBV27 and TRBJ2-3, with D perhaps being TRBD1 or TRBD2 (5 bases each). V was trimmed by 3 bases and J by 9 bases, leaving 22 bases between them. This CDR3 contains 16 residues. CDR1 and CDR2 from the germline V gene are MNHEY and SMNVEV (reference sequence).

The rearrangement links TRBV6-1 to TRBJ2-7; 9 nucleotides line up with TRBD1. The trim removed 6 bases at V and 5 bases at J, leaving 8 bases unmatched. There are 14 residues in the CDR3. In germline, CDR1 is MNHNS, CDR2 SASEGT. The CDR3 nucleotides read TGTGCCAGCAGCACGGGACAGGGTAACCACGAGCAGTACTTC. Residues: CASSTGQGNHEQYF.

The chain joins TRBV5-1 to TRBJ2-1; 9 nucleotides line up with TRBD1. Germline V gene sequence: CDR1 SGHRS, CDR2 YFSETQ. V dropped 3 bases and J dropped 6; count of bases not matched to a gene: 7. This CDR3 has 15 residues. In DNA, the CDR3 is TGCGCCAGCAGCTCCCGGACAGGGGCTATCAATGAGCAGTTCTTC. Translation: CASSSRTGAINEQFF.

The J gene is TRBJ2-7, the V gene TRBV7-3; 8 nucleotides align to TRBD1. This CDR3 region has 14 residues. Trimming at V came to 3 bases and at J to 2 bases, leaving 3 bases not matched to a gene. CDR1 SGHTA and CDR2 FQGTGA come from the germline V gene. Here the CDR3 reads CASSFDRGPYEQYF. The CDR3 DNA reads TGTGCCAGCAGCTTTGACAGGGGCCCCTACGAGCAGTACTTC.

V is TRBV9 and J is TRBJ1-6; D perhaps matches TRBD1 (5 bases). The CDR3 is 15 residues long. The germline CDR1 and CDR2 sequences are SGDLS and YYNGEE. V lost 6 bases and J 10 bases, leaving 20 bases between the germline ends. This CDR3 is CASTPTADRGSPLHF. The CDR3 nucleotides read TGTGCCAGCACGCCCACGGCAGACCGGGGCTCACCCCTCCACTTT.

The V and J genes are TRBV19 and TRBJ1-5; perhaps TRBD1 as D (5 bases). The germline V gene has CDR1 LNHDA and CDR2 SQIVND (reference sequence). The CDR3 runs to 11 residues. V was pared by 5 bases and J by 9 bases, with 8 bases between. CDR3 DNA sequence: TGTGCCAGTAGTGCCGGGGGGCCCCAGCATTTT. Its protein product is CASSAGGPQHF. Combining the CDR3 with reference TRBV19 and TRBJ1-5 gives the whole variable domain DGGITQSPKYLFRKEGQNVTLSCEQNLNHDAMYWYRQDPGQGLRLIYYSQIVNDFQKGDIAEGYSVSREKKESFPLTVTSAQKNPTAFYLCASSAGGPQHFGDGTRLSIL.

Here the CDR3 DNA reads TGTGCCAGCGGCGACCTTAGCGGGAGAGCAGATACGCAGTATTTT. It codes for CASGDLSGRADTQYF. This chain connects TRBV28 to TRBJ2-3; the match to TRBD2 covers 9 bases. CDR1 is MDHEN, CDR2 SYDVKM, per germline. The CDR3 loop spans 15 amino acids. With V trimmed by 8 bases and J by 4 bases, 10 bases remained unmatched.

For this clone: The germline gene is not matched at one end of the junction; a read error may be the cause. The chain is built from TRBV6-1 and TRBJ1-5, with 7 bases that match TRBD1. Germline V gene data show CDR1 as MNHNS and CDR2 as SASEGT. The CDR3 is 15 residues long. The CDR3: CASSVGTVQNQAQHF. The CDR3 DNA is TGTGCCAGCAGTGTGGGGACAGTTCAAAATCAGGCCCAGCATTTT.

The V and J genes are TRBV30 and TRBJ1-1; tentative D call: TRBD1 (5 bases). Germline V gives CDR1 GTSNPN, CDR2 SVGIG (reference sequence). The CDR3 covers 14 residues. V shed 2 bases and J shed 4 bases, with 14 bases lying between them. CDR3 sequence (DNA): TGTGCCTGGAGTAGGGACGGAGGATCCACTGAAGCTTTCTTT. The encoded protein is CAWSRDGGSTEAFF. Looking up the rest from reference TRBV30 and TRBJ1-1 gives the full variable domain: SQTIHQWPATLVQPVGSPLSLECTVEGTSNPNLYWYRQAAGRGLQLLFYSVGIGQISSEVPQNLSASRPQDRQFILSSKKLLLSDSGFYLCAWSRDGGSTEAFFGQGTRLTVV.

The chain joins TRBV11-2 to TRBJ2-7; 10 bases map to TRBD2. CDR1 is SGHAT and CDR2 is FQNNGV in the germline V gene. The ends lost 4 bases at V and 3 bases at J; junction bases unmatched: 6. The CDR3 has 15 amino acids. The CDR3 DNA reads TGTGCCAGCAGCTGGACAGCGGGAGGGGACTACGAGCAGTACTTC. This codes for CASSWTAGGDYEQYF.

The chain uses TRBV11-2 and TRBJ2-7; possible D gene TRBD2, 5 bases. CDR3 length equals 16 residues. V lost 6 bases, J lost 0 bases, and 18 bases lay in between. From germline, CDR1 is SGHAT and CDR2 FQNNGV. The CDR3 region has the DNA TGTGCCAGCAGTCGGCGGGCCGCGGGCGCCTCCTACGAGCAGTACTTC. Translated, it gives CASSRRAAGASYEQYF. The full variable domain, with the rest looked up from reference TRBV11-2 and TRBJ2-7, is EAGVAQSPRYKIIEKRQSVAFWCNPISGHATLYWYQQILGQGPKLLIQFQNNGVVDDSQLPKDRFSAERLKGVDSTLKIQPAKLEDSAVYLCASSRRAAGASYEQYFGPGTRLTVT.

As regards this clone: Germline and junction disagree at one end, which may indicate a read error. The chain carries TRBV5-5 and TRBJ2-3; D perhaps matches TRBD2 (5 bases). Germline V gene data show CDR1 as SGHKS and CDR2 as YYEKEE (reference sequence). This CDR3 has 14 residues. The CDR3, as DNA: TGTGCCAGCAGCTTAGGAGGAGGCACAGATACGCAATATTTT. It yields the protein CASSLGGGTDTQYF.

This clone was seen a single time. V usage is TRBV27 and J usage is TRBJ2-7; weak D call: TRBD2 (6 bases). Trimming left V 7 bases short and J 3 bases short, with 13 bases between. This CDR3 is built from 13 residues. CDR1 and CDR2 from the germline V gene are MNHEY and SMNVEV (reference sequence). The CDR3 region is CASMGLGGYEQYF. CDR3 DNA sequence: TGTGCCAGCATGGGCTTGGGGGGCTACGAGCAGTACTTC.

The chain links TRBV4-1 to TRBJ1-6, with D perhaps matching TRBD1 (6 bases). Per the germline V gene, CDR1 is MGHRA and CDR2 is YSYEKL. V was clipped by 6 bases and J by 9 bases, with 21 bases between them. The CDR3 loop spans 16 amino acids. The CDR3 is CASSVVWGEGGSPLHF. CDR3 DNA sequence: TGCGCCAGCAGTGTCGTCTGGGGAGAAGGGGGTTCACCCCTCCACTTT.

This clone appeared a few times. The chain links TRBV25-1 to TRBJ2-4; D unclear. This CDR3 contains 14 residues. The germline CDR1 and CDR2 sequences are MGHDK and SYGVNS. Trimming cost V 4 bases and J 1 base, with 8 bases left between them. CDR3 residues: CASSALSAKNIQYF. The CDR3 DNA follows: TGTGCCAGCAGTGCCCTTTCCGCCAAAAACATTCAGTACTTC.

The chain carries TRBV9 and TRBJ2-1, with TRBD2 matching over 7 bases. The CDR3 has 15 residues. The V gene end was trimmed by 2 bases and the J gene end by 6 bases; junction bases not matched to a gene: 8. Looked up from germline, CDR1 is SGDLS and CDR2 is YYNGEE. Here the CDR3 reads CASSVGGVPINEQFF. CDR3 DNA sequence: TGTGCCAGCAGCGTGGGAGGGGTCCCTATCAATGAGCAGTTCTTC.

This chain connects TRBV5-8 to TRBJ2-3; perhaps TRBD2 as D (5 bases). Germline CDR1 is SGHTS and CDR2 is YDEGEE. The V and J ends lost 6 bases and 4 bases respectively, with 18 bases between them. The CDR3 extends over 15 amino acids. CDR3 in amino acids: CASTGLVRAADTQYF. The CDR3 coding sequence is TGTGCCAGCACGGGGTTGGTGCGGGCGGCAGATACGCAGTATTTT.

The genes are TRBV4-1 and TRBJ2-5, with 8 nucleotides matching TRBD1. Germline values: CDR1 MGHRA, CDR2 YSYEKL. V was pared by 0 bases and J by 4 bases, with 10 bases of the junction left unmatched. The CDR3 is made up of 17 amino acids. The chain's CDR3 is CASSQDQGQAPLETQYF. The CDR3 region has the DNA TGCGCCAGCAGCCAAGATCAGGGACAGGCCCCCCTAGAGACCCAGTACTTC.

The rearrangement uses TRBV12-5 and TRBJ1-5; D uncertain. The germline V gene has CDR1 LGHNT and CDR2 FRNRAP. Trimming left V 1 base short and J 3 bases short, with 7 bases between. The CDR3 runs to 14 residues. CDR3 region: CASGLGQLNQPQHF. The CDR3 bases are TGTGCTAGTGGTTTGGGCCAGCTCAATCAGCCCCAGCATTTT.